The clone carrying this T cell receptor beta chain was seen once. Its matching antigen is unknown. PCR involved 60 Vbeta and 13 Jbeta primers. Sequencing was performed with immunoSEQ multiplex PCR; in TCRdb, only in-frame clones are kept and a portion is missing. This sample has approximately 210,000 clones, with 75% to 85% found just once. The CDR3 runs to 18 residues. CDR1 SGHTA and CDR2 FQGNSA come from the germline V gene. The V gene end was trimmed by 2 bases and the J gene end by 4 bases; junction bases not matched to a gene: 13. This sample is drawn from a study of cytomegalovirus exposure and HLA in healthy donors. General observations from the study: The CMV antigen specificity of three CMV-associated chains was confirmed through in vitro analysis.

The origin of this receptor is a woman between 50 and 59 years old in good health and CMV-seronegative. The specimen sequenced was PBMCs. The chain joins TRBV7-2 to TRBJ1-4; 7 nucleotides align to TRBD1. CDR3: CASSLQGVVGLYNEKLFF. The DNA for the CDR3 is TGTGCCAGCAGCTTACAGGGGGTCGTGGGGCTCTATAATGAAAAACTGTTTTTT.